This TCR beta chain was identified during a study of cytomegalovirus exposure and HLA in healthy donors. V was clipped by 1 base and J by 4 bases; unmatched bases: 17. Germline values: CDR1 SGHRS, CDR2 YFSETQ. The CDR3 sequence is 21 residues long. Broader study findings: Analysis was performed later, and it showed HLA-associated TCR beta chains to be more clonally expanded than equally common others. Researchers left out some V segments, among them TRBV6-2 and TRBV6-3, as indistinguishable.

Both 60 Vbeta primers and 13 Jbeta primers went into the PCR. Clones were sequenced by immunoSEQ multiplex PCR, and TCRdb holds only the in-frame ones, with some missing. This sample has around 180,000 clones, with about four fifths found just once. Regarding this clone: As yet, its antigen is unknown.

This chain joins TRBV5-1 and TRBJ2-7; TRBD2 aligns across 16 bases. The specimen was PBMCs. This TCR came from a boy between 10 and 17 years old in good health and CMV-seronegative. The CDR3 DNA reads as TGCGCCAGCAGCTTGAGCCTACGGGGGACTAGCGGGAGGGCCACGGCGTACGAGCAGTACTTC. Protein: CASSLSLRGTSGRATAYEQYF.